This record covers a single T cell receptor (beta chain). Patients of the Seattle cohort, enrolled during active infection, were followed longitudinally. These data originate in a study of blood T cell repertoires in COVID-19. Whole-study context: Spain, Italy and the United States supplied samples that represented acute and convalescent COVID-19. Sources were T cells, B-cell-depleted T cells, or PBMCs; the material itself was cDNA or gDNA.

The CDR3 sequence is 16 residues long. Looked up from germline, CDR1 is SGHDT and CDR2 is YYEEEE. Trimming removed 1 base at V and 3 bases at J, with 16 bases between. Original analysis: Estimation of nucleated cell counts relied on the amplification of reference gene primers. Sequenced by immunoSEQ multiplex PCR; TCRdb stores in-frame clones only, minus some. Clone size and the V and J calls come from that table; the DNA yielded D and trimming. This sample has about 130,000 clones, with around 75% found just once. The rearrangement joins TRBV5-6 to TRBJ2-5; D may be TRBD1 (6 bases). Specimen: peripheral blood. The origin of this receptor is a woman aged 65 to 85 with COVID-19, enrolled during active disease. The CDR3 reads CASSLLLRQVEETQYF. CDR3 DNA sequence: TGTGCCAGCAGCTTGTTGCTGAGACAGGTGGAAGAGACCCAGTACTTC. Full variable domain (rest looked up from reference TRBV5-6 and TRBJ2-5): DAGVTQSPTHLIKTRGQQVTLRCSPKSGHDTVSWYQQALGQGPQFIFQYYEEEERQRGNFPDRFSGHQFPNYSSELNVNALLLGDSALYLCASSLLLRQVEETQYFGPGTRLLVL.